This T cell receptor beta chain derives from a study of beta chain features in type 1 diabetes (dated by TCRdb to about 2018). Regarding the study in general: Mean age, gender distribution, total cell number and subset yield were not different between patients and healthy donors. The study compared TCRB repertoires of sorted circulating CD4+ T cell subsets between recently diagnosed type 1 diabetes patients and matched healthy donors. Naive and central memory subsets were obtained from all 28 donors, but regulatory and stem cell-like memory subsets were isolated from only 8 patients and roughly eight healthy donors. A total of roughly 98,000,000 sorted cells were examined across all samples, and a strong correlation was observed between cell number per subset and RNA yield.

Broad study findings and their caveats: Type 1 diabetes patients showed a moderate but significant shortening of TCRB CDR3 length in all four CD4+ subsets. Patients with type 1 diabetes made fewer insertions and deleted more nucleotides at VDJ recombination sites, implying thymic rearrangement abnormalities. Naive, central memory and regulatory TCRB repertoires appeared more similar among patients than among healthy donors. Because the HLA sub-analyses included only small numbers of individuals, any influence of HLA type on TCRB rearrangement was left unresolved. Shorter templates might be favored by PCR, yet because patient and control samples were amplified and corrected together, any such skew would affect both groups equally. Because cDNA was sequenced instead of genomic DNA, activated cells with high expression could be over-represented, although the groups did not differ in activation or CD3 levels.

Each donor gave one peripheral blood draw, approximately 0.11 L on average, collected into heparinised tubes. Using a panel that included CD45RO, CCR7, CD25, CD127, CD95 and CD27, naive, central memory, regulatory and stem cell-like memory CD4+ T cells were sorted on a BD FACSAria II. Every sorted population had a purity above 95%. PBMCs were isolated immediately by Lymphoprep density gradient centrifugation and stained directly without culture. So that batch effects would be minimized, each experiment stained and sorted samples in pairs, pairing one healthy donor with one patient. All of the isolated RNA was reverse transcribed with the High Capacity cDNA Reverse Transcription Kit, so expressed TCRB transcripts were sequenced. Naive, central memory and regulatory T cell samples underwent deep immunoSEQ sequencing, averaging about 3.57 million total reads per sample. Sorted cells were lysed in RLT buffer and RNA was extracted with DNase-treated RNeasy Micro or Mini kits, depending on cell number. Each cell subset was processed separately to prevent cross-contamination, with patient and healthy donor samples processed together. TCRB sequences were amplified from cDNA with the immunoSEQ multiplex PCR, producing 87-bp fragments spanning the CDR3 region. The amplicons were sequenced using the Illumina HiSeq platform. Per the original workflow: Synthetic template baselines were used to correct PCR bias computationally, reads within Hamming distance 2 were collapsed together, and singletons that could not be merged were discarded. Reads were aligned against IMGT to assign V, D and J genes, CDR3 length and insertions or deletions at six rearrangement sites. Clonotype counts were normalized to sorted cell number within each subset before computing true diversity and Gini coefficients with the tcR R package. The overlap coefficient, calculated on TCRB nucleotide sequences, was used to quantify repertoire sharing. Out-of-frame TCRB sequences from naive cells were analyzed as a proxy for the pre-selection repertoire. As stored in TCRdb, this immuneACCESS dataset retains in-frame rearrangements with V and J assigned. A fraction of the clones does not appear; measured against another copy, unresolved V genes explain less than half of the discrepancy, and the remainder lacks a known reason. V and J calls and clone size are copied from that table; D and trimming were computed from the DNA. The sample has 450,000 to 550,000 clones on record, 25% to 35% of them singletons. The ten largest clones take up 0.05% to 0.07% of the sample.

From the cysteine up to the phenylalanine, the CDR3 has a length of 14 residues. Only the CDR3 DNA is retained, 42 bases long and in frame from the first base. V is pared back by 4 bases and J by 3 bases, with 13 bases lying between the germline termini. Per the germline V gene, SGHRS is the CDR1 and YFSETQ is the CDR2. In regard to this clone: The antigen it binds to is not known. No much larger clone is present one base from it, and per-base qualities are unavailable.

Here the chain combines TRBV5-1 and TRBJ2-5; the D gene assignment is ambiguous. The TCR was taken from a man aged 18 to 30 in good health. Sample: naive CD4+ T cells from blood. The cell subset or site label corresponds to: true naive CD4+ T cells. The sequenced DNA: TGCGCCAGCAGCCCTTCGGGCCCCGAAGAGACCCAGTACTTC. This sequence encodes CASSPSGPEETQYF.